This TCR beta chain was documented in a study of early stage breast cancer tumors. Blood replicates held 0.5 ug DNA, tumor or normal breast roughly 1.5 ug, two each. Repertoires were generated with immunoSEQ multiplex PCR, while TCRdb's copy carries only in-frame clones and drops some. The sample consists of 28,000 or so clones, 74% of them appearing once. The V end lost 1 base, the J end lost 1 base, and 15 bases lay between the germline ends. The CDR3 is 17 amino acids. Germline loops: CDR1 SGHAT, CDR2 FQNNGV. This TCR was recovered from a person aged 35-49 years with breast cancer. The chain uses TRBV11-2 and TRBJ2-3; D unclear. Sequenced sample: blood. The CDR3 bases are TGTGCCAGCAGCTTAGGTATCGAGCCTTTCCGCACAGATACGCAGTATTTT. It specifies CASSLGIEPFRTDTQYF. Based on the CDR3 plus reference TRBV11-2 and TRBJ2-3, the full variable domain is EAGVAQSPRYKIIEKRQSVAFWCNPISGHATLYWYQQILGQGPKLLIQFQNNGVVDDSQLPKDRFSAERLKGVDSTLKIQPAKLEDSAVYLCASSLGIEPFRTDTQYFGPGTRLTVL.